A selection of T cell receptor beta chains follows, all from one sample in a study of beta chain features in type 1 diabetes. TCRdb's table, derived via immunoSEQ multiplex PCR, lists solely in-frame clones and lacks some. This sample has hundreds of thousands of clones, with roughly two thirds found just once. Sequenced material: naive CD4+ T cells from blood. These receptors all come from a man between 25 and 39 years old in good health. The CDR3 runs from the conserved cysteine through the conserved F or W. The order of the fields is clone size, J gene, D gene, V gene, CDR3 DNA, CDR3 protein. D genes are given only for firm matches. The listing skips clone size in some rows; elsewhere it reads once, few, many or a size class.

few | TRBJ2-1 | TRBD2 | TRBV14 | TGTGCCAGCAGCCAAGAGAAGGCTAGCGGGAGGTTGCTAGGCCTCAATGAGCAGTTCTTC | CASSQEKASGRLLGLNEQFF
. | TRBJ2-7 | TRBD1 | TRBV7-2 | TGTGCCAGCAGCTTGGGACAGCCAGCGGAGCAGTACTTC | CASSLGQPAEQYF
. | TRBJ2-5 | . | TRBV7-2 | TGTGCCAGCAGCTTCCGGGCAGGGGTCGCCCAAGAGACCCAGTACTTC | CASSFRAGVAQETQYF
. | TRBJ2-1 | . | TRBV7-9 | TGTGCCAGCAGACCTAACTCCCGAGGCAATGAGCAGTTCTTC | CASRPNSRGNEQFF
few | TRBJ2-3 | TRBD2 | TRBV29-1 | TGCAGCGCAACCGGGACTAGCGGAGGCACAGATACGCAGTATTTT | CSATGTSGGTDTQYF
. | TRBJ2-1 | . | TRBV30 | TGTGCCTGGAGTGTAGGTAGCGGCTACAATGAGCAGTTCTTC | CAWSVGSGYNEQFF
once | TRBJ2-1 | TRBD2 | TRBV6-5 | TGTGCCAGCAGAATCCTAGCGGGGGAAAATGAGCAGTTCTTC | CASRILAGENEQFF
. | TRBJ2-4 | . | TRBV5-1 | TGCGCCAGCAGCTTGGAAGGGTTGGTAGCCAAAAACATTCAGTACTTC | CASSLEGLVAKNIQYF
. | TRBJ2-7 | . | TRBV2 | TGTGCCACCAGGGAAAACTACGAGCAGTACTTC | CATRENYEQYF
. | TRBJ2-1 | TRBD2 | TRBV5-6 | TGTGCCAGCAGCTTAGTAAAGAGCGGGAGGGCAGGAAATGAGCAGTTCTTC | CASSLVKSGRAGNEQFF
. | TRBJ2-1 | TRBD2 | TRBV7-2 | TGTGCCAGCAGGGGACTAGAGGGCGCTGAGCAGTTCTTC | CASRGLEGAEQFF
. | TRBJ1-6 | . | TRBV18 | TGTGCCAGCTCTCCCAAAGGGGTGAATAATTCACCCCTCCACTTT | CASSPKGVNNSPLHF
. | TRBJ2-4 | . | TRBV5-1 | TGCGCCAGCAGCTTGGATCAGAAAAACATTCAGTACTTC | CASSLDQKNIQYF
. | TRBJ2-5 | TRBD1 | TRBV13 | TGTGCCAGCAGCTTTCGGCGACGGGACAGGGGGCTGGGGGAGACCCAGTACTTC | CASSFRRRDRGLGETQYF
. | TRBJ1-5 | . | TRBV30 | TGTGCCTGGAGTGTTCGGGGAAATAGCAATCAGCCCCAGCATTTT | CAWSVRGNSNQPQHF
. | TRBJ2-1 | . | TRBV28 | TGTGCCAGCAGTCAGGATGGGCAGTTCTTC | CASSQDGQFF
. | TRBJ2-1 | . | TRBV4-2 | TGTGCCAGCAGCCAAGATGGGCGGAATGAGCAGTTCTTC | CASSQDGRNEQFF
. | TRBJ2-5 | TRBD2 | TRBV5-1 | TGCGCCAGCAGCTTGGGCGGGAGCTCCTTGGAGACCCAGTACTTC | CASSLGGSSLETQYF
. | TRBJ1-1 | . | TRBV29-1 | TGCAGCGTCCCAGGGCACCCCTCGGGGGGGGCTTTCTTT | CSVPGHPSGGAFF
once | TRBJ2-3 | . | TRBV2 | TGTGCCAGCAAACAGCGTCTTAGCACAGATACGCAGTATTTT | CASKQRLSTDTQYF
. | TRBJ2-1 | . | TRBV6-4 | TGTGCCAGCAGTGACCCAGGTCGGGGTCGACAAATCCGCTACAATGAGCAGTTCTTC | CASSDPGRGRQIRYNEQFF
. | TRBJ1-2 | TRBD1 | TRBV29-1 | TGCAGCGTTGACAGGGGGAATAACTATGGCTACACCTTC | CSVDRGNNYGYTF
. | TRBJ2-1 | . | TRBV20-1 | TGCAGTGCTGTACACAATGAGCAGTTCTTC | CSAVHNEQFF
. | TRBJ2-3 | TRBD2 | TRBV5-1 | TGCGCCAGCAGCTTGCGCGGGGGGAGCACAGATACGCAGTATTTT | CASSLRGGSTDTQYF
. | TRBJ2-7 | . | TRBV5-4 | TGTGCCAGCAGCTCGATTCGCCAGGGCGCCTACGAGCAGTACTTC | CASSSIRQGAYEQYF
few | TRBJ2-5 | . | TRBV9 | TGTGCCAGCAGCTTCCAGGGGAGTTCGGAGACCCAGTACTTC | CASSFQGSSETQYF
. | TRBJ2-3 | . | TRBV30 | TGTGCCTGGGTCACAGGCTCCAGGAGCACAGATACGCAGTATTTT | CAWVTGSRSTDTQYF
. | TRBJ2-7 | TRBD1 | TRBV5-1 | TGCGCCAGCAGCCTGACAGGGGGCAGCGAAAACGAGCAGTACTTC | CASSLTGGSENEQYF
. | TRBJ2-5 | . | TRBV5-6 | TGTGCCAGCAGCTGGGCGAGGGAGACCCAGTACTTC | CASSWARETQYF
. | TRBJ2-7 | . | TRBV29-1 | TGCAGCGTTGAAAATTCCTACGAGCAGTACTTC | CSVENSYEQYF
once | TRBJ2-7 | . | TRBV11-2 | TGTGCCAGCAGCTTAGGTGGCCCCTACGAGCAGTACTTC | CASSLGGPYEQYF
. | TRBJ2-2 | . | TRBV29-1 | TGCACCGGAGGGGGCAACACCGGGGAGCTGTTTTTT | CTGGGNTGELFF
few | TRBJ2-3 | . | TRBV29-1 | TGCAGCGTTCTGGACCGGGGCACAGATACGCAGTATTTT | CSVLDRGTDTQYF
. | TRBJ1-5 | . | TRBV30 | TGTGCCTGGAGTTTACAGGAGAATCAGCCCCAGCATTTT | CAWSLQENQPQHF
few | TRBJ2-7 | TRBD1 | TRBV6-5 | TGTGCCAGCAGTCCTCGCGGGACAGGTCGCGAGCAGTACTTC | CASSPRGTGREQYF
. | TRBJ1-2 | . | TRBV2 | TGTGCCACCGGGGACGGCTATGGCTACACCTTC | CATGDGYGYTF
. | TRBJ2-7 | . | TRBV9 | TGTGCCAGCAGCGTAGATGGGGTTGCCTACGAGCAGTACTTC | CASSVDGVAYEQYF
. | TRBJ2-6 | . | TRBV29-1 | TGCAGCGTTTTCGGCGACTCTGGGGCCAACGTCCTGACTTTC | CSVFGDSGANVLTF
once | TRBJ1-4 | . | TRBV29-1 | TGCAGCGCAAGGGACGGAGGGAATGAAAAACTGTTTTTT | CSARDGGNEKLFF
. | TRBJ1-1 | . | TRBV30 | TGTGCCTGGAGTGCCAGGCGGATGAACACTGAAGCTTTCTTT | CAWSARRMNTEAFF
once | TRBJ1-1 | . | TRBV20-1 | TGCAGTGCTAGAACACCCGCTGAAGCTTTCTTT | CSARTPAEAFF
few | TRBJ1-1 | . | TRBV4-3 | TGCGCCAGCAGCCAAGAGGGCCAGGGAAGGACTGAAGCTTTCTTT | CASSQEGQGRTEAFF
. | TRBJ1-6 | . | TRBV30 | TGTGCCTGGACAGGCCTCCCGAATTCACCCCTCCACTTT | CAWTGLPNSPLHF
. | TRBJ2-3 | . | TRBV5-4 | TGTGCCAGCACCCGGTTCGGCGGGGGCTTGGCAGATACGCAGTATTTT | CASTRFGGGLADTQYF
. | TRBJ2-7 | TRBD1 | TRBV30 | TGTGCCTGGAGTGTACCGGGACAGGGGGCCTACGAGCAGTACTTC | CAWSVPGQGAYEQYF
. | TRBJ1-2 | TRBD1 | TRBV29-1 | TGCAGCGTTGGTAGGCAGACAGGGGGCGTTGGCTACACCTTC | CSVGRQTGGVGYTF
. | TRBJ1-2 | . | TRBV15 | TGTGCCACCAGCAGCCAGGGCTCTCAGGGTGGCTACACCTTC | CATSSQGSQGGYTF
. | TRBJ2-3 | TRBD2 | TRBV25-1 | TGTGCCAGCAGTGAATGGCCTAGCGGACCCACAGATACGCAGTATTTT | CASSEWPSGPTDTQYF
few | TRBJ2-7 | TRBD2 | TRBV29-1 | TGCAGCGGGACTAGCGGGACCTACGAGCAGTACTTC | CSGTSGTYEQYF
. | TRBJ1-5 | TRBD1 | TRBV29-1 | TGCAGCGTTGCCGGACAGGATAATCAGCCCCAGCATTTT | CSVAGQDNQPQHF
. | TRBJ2-3 | . | TRBV29-1 | TGCAGCGTAGGGCGTCCCTTCTCTAGCACAGATACGCAGTATTTT | CSVGRPFSSTDTQYF
few | TRBJ2-1 | TRBD2 | TRBV29-1 | TGCAGCGTTGGATCCGGACTAGCTGGTAATGAGCAGTTCTTC | CSVGSGLAGNEQFF
. | TRBJ1-1 | . | TRBV14 | TGTGCCAGCAGCCAATCGTCCAGGAGGAACACTGAAGCTTTCTTT | CASSQSSRRNTEAFF
once | TRBJ1-2 | . | TRBV30 | TGTGCCTGGAGTAAGATCTCCCTTGAGGGCTATGGCTACACCTTC | CAWSKISLEGYGYTF
. | TRBJ1-1 | . | TRBV30 | TGTGCCTGGAATAGTGGGCTGCTGAACACTGAAGCTTTCTTT | CAWNSGLLNTEAFF
. | TRBJ2-5 | . | TRBV2 | TGTGCCACCATACTGGATCCCCAAGAGACCCAGTACTTC | CATILDPQETQYF
. | TRBJ1-6 | . | TRBV7-9 | TGTGCCAGCAGGCGTACCGGGACGGGGAATTCACCCCTCCACTTT | CASRRTGTGNSPLHF
once | TRBJ2-7 | TRBD1 | TRBV7-2 | TGTGCCAGCAGCTTACGGACAGGGGCCCGATACGAGCAGTACTTC | CASSLRTGARYEQYF
. | TRBJ2-2 | TRBD2 | TRBV9 | TGTGCCAGCAGCCCTACTAGCGGGAGAGGCACCGGGGAGCTGTTTTTT | CASSPTSGRGTGELFF